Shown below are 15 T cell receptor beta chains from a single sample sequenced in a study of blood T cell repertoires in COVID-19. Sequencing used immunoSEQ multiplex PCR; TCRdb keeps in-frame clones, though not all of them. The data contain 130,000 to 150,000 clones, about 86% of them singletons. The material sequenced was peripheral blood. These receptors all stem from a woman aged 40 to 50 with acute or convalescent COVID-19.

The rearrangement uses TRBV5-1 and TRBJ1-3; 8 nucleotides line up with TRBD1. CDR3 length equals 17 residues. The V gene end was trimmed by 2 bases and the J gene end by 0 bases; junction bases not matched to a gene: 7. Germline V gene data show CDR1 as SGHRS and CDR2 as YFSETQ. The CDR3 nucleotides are TGCGCCAGCAGCTTTTGGGGACAGGCGAGCTCTGGAAACACCATATATTTT. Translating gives CASSFWGQASSGNTIYF.

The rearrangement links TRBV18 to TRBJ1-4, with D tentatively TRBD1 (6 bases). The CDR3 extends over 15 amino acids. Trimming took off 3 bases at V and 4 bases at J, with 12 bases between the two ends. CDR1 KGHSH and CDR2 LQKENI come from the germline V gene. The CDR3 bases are TGTGCCAGCTCACCCCCAGGACAGCTTAATGAAAAACTGTTTTTT. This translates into CASSPPGQLNEKLFF. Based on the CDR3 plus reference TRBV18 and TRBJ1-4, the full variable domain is NAGVMQNPRHLVRRRGQEARLRCSPMKGHSHVYWYRQLPEEGLKFMVYLQKENIIDESGMPKERFSAEFPKEGPSILRIQQVVRGDSAAYFCASSPPGQLNEKLFFGSGTQLSVL.

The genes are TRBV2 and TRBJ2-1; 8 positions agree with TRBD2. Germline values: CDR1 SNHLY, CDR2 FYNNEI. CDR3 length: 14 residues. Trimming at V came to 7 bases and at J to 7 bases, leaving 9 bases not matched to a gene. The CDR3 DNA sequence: TGTGCCAGCACCTTGACTAGCGTATCTAATGAGCAGTTCTTC. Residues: CASTLTSVSNEQFF.

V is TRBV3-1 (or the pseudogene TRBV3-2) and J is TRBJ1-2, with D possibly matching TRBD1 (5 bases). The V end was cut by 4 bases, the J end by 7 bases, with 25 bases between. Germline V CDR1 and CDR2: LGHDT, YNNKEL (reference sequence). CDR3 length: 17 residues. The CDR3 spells CASSPAGALLGGFGYTF. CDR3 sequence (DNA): TGTGCCAGCAGCCCCGCTGGGGCCTTGTTGGGGGGGTTTGGCTACACCTTC.

In DNA form, the CDR3 reads TGTGCCAGCAGCCCCGGTGCGGGGATGAACACTGAAGCTTTCTTT. Translating gives CASSPGAGMNTEAFF. The chain uses TRBV28 and TRBJ1-1; no reliable D call. V was clipped by 6 bases and J by 0 bases, with 14 bases between them. This CDR3 spans 15 amino acids. Germline CDR1 and CDR2: MDHEN and SYDVKM.

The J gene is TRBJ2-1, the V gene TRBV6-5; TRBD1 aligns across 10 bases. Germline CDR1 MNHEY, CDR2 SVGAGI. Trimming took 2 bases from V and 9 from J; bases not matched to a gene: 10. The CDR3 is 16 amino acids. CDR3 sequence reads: CASSYTGTGAAREQFF. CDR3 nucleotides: TGTGCCAGCAGTTACACCGGGACAGGGGCAGCACGTGAGCAGTTCTTC.

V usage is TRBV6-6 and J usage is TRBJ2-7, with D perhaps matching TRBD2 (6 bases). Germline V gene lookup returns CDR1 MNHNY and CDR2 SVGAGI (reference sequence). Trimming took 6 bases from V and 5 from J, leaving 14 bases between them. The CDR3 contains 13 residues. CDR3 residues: CASSAGSSHEQYF. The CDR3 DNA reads TGTGCCAGCAGCGCGGGGAGTAGCCACGAGCAGTACTTC.

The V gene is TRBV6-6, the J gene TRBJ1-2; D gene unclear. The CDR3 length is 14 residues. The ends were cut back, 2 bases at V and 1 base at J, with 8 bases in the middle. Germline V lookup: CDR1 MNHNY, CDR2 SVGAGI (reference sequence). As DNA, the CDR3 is TGTGCCAGCAGTTACCCCGAGCTTAACTATGGCTACACCTTC. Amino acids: CASSYPELNYGYTF.

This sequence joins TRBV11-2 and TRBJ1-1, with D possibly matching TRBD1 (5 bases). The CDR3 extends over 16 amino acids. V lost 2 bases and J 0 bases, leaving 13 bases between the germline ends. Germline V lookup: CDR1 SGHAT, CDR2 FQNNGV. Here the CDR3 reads CASSLTPLGLNTEAFF. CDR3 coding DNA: TGTGCCAGCAGCTTAACCCCCCTGGGGCTGAACACTGAAGCTTTCTTT.

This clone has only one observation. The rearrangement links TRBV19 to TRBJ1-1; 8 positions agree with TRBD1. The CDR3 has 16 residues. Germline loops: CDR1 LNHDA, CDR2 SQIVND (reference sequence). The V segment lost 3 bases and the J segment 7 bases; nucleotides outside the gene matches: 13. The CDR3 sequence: CASSIVAGGLSGEAFF. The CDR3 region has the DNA TGTGCCAGTAGTATTGTGGCAGGGGGCTTATCCGGTGAAGCTTTCTTT.

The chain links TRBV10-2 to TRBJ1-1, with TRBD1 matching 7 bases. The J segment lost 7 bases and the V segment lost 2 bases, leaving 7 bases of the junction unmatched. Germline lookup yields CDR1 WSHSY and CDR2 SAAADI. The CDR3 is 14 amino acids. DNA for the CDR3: TGCGCCAGCAGTGAGGTCAGGGGGAACCATGAAGCTTTCTTT. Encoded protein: CASSEVRGNHEAFF.

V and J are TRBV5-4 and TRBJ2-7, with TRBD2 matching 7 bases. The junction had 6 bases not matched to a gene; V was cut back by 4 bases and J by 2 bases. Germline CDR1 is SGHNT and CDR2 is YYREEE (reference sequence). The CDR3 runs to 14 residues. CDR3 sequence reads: CASSPGLGPYEQYF. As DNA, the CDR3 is TGTGCCAGCAGCCCCGGACTAGGACCCTACGAGCAGTACTTC.

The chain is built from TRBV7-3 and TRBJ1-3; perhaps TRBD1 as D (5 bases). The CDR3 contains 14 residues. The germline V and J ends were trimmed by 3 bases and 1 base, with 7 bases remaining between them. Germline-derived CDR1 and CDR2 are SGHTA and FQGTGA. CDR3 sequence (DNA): TGTGCCAGCAGCTTGGAGGGGTCTGGAAACACCATATATTTT. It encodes CASSLEGSGNTIYF. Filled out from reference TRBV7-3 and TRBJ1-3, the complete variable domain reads GAGVSQTPSNKVTEKGKYVELRCDPISGHTALYWYRQSLGQGPEFLIYFQGTGAADDSGLPNDRFFAVRPEGSVSTLKIQRTERGDSAVYLCASSLEGSGNTIYFGEGSWLTVV.

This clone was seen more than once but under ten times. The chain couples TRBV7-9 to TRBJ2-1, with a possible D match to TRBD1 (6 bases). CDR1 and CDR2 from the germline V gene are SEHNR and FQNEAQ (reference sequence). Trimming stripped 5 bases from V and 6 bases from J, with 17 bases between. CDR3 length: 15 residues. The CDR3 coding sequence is TGTGCCAGCAGCCCAACCGGGACAAAGGCCAATGAGCAGTTCTTC. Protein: CASSPTGTKANEQFF. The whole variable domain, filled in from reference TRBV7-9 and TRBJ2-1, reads DTGVSQNPRHKITKRGQNVTFRCDPISEHNRLYWYRQTLGQGPEFLTYFQNEAQLEKSRLLSDRFSAERPKGSFSTLEIQRTEQGDSAMYLCASSPTGTKANEQFFGPGTRLTVL.

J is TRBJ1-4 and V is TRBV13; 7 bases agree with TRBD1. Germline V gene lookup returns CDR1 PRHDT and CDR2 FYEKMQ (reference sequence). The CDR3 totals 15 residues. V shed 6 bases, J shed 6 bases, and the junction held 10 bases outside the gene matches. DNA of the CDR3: TGTGCCAGCAGTCAAGTAGGGACAGAGGATGAAAAACTGTTTTTT. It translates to CASSQVGTEDEKLFF. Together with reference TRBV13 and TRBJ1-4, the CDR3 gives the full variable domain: AAGVIQSPRHLIKEKRETATLKCYPIPRHDTVYWYQQGPGQDPQFLISFYEKMQSDKGSIPDRFSAQQFSDYHSELNMSSLELGDSALYFCASSQVGTEDEKLFFGSGTQLSVL.